These 7 T cell receptor beta chains were all obtained from the same sample, sequenced in a study of T cell repertoires in cytomegalovirus infection. TCRdb re-called the reads with MiXCR, one entry per CDR3 protein. The table has about 130,000 distinct CDR3 sequences, 7% to 10% seen once; the top ten hold around 10%. Sequencing was performed on PBMCs. Every receptor here comes from a human donor in good health (CMV status not recorded). Some clones in this sample may be carry-over from other donors' samples.

This clonotype has at least ten counts. The rearrangement links TRBV5-1 to TRBJ1-2; D perhaps matches TRBD1 (5 bases). Germline V lookup: CDR1 SGHRS, CDR2 YFSETQ. CDR3 length: 17 amino acids. V was clipped by 4 bases and J by 0 bases, with 19 bases between them. The CDR3 DNA follows: TGCGCCAGCAGCGGGTCGCTGGGCCAGGGCTCTAACTATGGCTACACCTTC. Translating it yields CASSGSLGQGSNYGYTF.

This clonotype was detected many times. The CDR3 reads CASSGGASPEQYF. The CDR3, as DNA: TGTGCCAGCAGTGGAGGGGCCTCCCCCGAGCAGTACTTC. The chain carries TRBV28 and TRBJ2-7; TRBD2 might be the D (6 bases). Between the trimmed V and J ends, which lost 5 bases and 6 bases, there was a span of 14 bases. From germline, CDR1 is MDHEN and CDR2 SYDVKM. The CDR3 totals 13 residues. Complete variable domain (other parts from reference TRBV28 and TRBJ2-7): DVKVTQSSRYLVKRTGEKVFLECVQDMDHENMFWYRQDPGLGLRLIYFSYDVKMKEKGDIPEGYSVSREKKERFSLILESASTNQTSMYLCASSGGASPEQYFGPGTRLTVT.

Comment on this clonotype: A much larger clone is a single base away; this may be a read error. The genes are TRBV15 and TRBJ1-5; D gene ambiguous. Germline V gene lookup returns CDR1 LNHNV and CDR2 YYDKDF (reference sequence). CDR3 length: 13 residues. In nucleotides, the CDR3 is TGTGTCACCAGCAGAGAAGGCCCGAAGCCCCAGCATTTT. It specifies CVTSREGPKPQHF.

This clonotype was counted many times. The V call is TRBV28, the J call TRBJ1-5; D perhaps matches TRBD1 (5 bases). With 7 bases removed from V and 7 bases from J, the gap between germline ends came to 11 bases. CDR3 length equals 12 residues. Germline CDR1 reads MDHEN; CDR2 reads SYDVKM. CDR3 sequence (DNA): TGTGCCAGCAAATCGACAGAACAGCCCCAGCATTTT. Translated, it gives CASKSTEQPQHF.

This clonotype has at least ten counts. The chain couples TRBV19 to TRBJ1-1; D unclear. The CDR3 is 12 residues long. Trimming pared 7 bases from V and 5 bases from J, leaving 11 bases between. Germline loops: CDR1 LNHDA, CDR2 SQIVND (reference sequence). The chain's CDR3 is CASTRRGTEAFF. The CDR3 DNA reads as TGTGCCAGTACCAGACGAGGAACTGAAGCTTTCTTT.

This clonotype was counted at least ten times. The rearrangement uses TRBV12-3 or TRBV12-4 and TRBJ2-1; either TRBD1 or TRBD2 may fit D (6 bases each). The ends were cut back, 6 bases at V and 8 bases at J, with 23 bases in the middle. This CDR3 spans 16 amino acids. For the CDR3, the DNA is TGTGCCAGCAGCCCCGGGGGCCCAGGTCCACTCGATGAGCAGTTCTTC. Translated, it gives CASSPGGPGPLDEQFF.

This clonotype was recorded many times. No conserved phenylalanine or tryptophan ends this CDR3, so it is likely a read error. The DNA is left out, because the CDR3 cannot be placed on it with certainty; the CDR3 is given as TCRdb lists it. The gene calls are TRBV11-3 and TRBJ1-1; the D segment call TRBD1 is taken from the table without a DNA check. Germline assignment: CDR1 SGHNT and CDR2 YENEEA. The CDR3 comprises 10 residues, both ends counted. The CDR3 loop reads CASSLSGVIG.